This is a list of T cell receptor beta chains from one sample in a study of blood T cell repertoires in COVID-19. Clones were sequenced by immunoSEQ multiplex PCR, and TCRdb holds only the in-frame ones, with some missing. The sample has about 99,000 clones, approximately 85% seen once. Input material: peripheral blood. Receptors were obtained from an elderly woman with active or convalescent COVID-19. The CDR3 runs from the conserved cysteine through the conserved F or W. D genes are given only for firm matches. Where a row states a size, it is once, few, many or the class of an expanded clone; other rows omit it.

abundance,d_gene,v_gene,j_gene,CDR3nt,CDR3aa
-,TRBD1,TRBV28,TRBJ1-4,TGTGCCAGCAGTTTATCAGAACAGGGGTTAGAAAAACTGTTTTTT,CASSLSEQGLEKLFF
once,-,TRBV28,TRBJ1-1,TGTGCCAGCAGTTTCCCCGCCAGGGGAGTAGCTTTCTTT,CASSFPARGVAFF
-,-,TRBV10-3,TRBJ1-1,TGTGCCATCAGAGGATTGGGGAGCGATGAAGCTTTCTTT,CAIRGLGSDEAFF
-,TRBD1,TRBV25-1,TRBJ1-6,TGTGCCAGCAGGAGGGACAGTTATTCACCCCTCCACTTT,CASRRDSYSPLHF
-,-,TRBV5-4,TRBJ2-5,TGTGCCAGCAGCTTAGGGTCTAGCAGACAAGAGACCCAGTACTTC,CASSLGSSRQETQYF
-,-,TRBV27,TRBJ2-7,TGTGCCAGCAGTTTGCGGGGAACCGACTACGAGCAGTACTTC,CASSLRGTDYEQYF
-,TRBD2,TRBV18,TRBJ2-5,TGTGCCAGCTCACCTCGGGCCGGGACTAGCGGTCCGGAGACCCAGTACTTC,CASSPRAGTSGPETQYF
-,-,TRBV5-1,TRBJ1-2,TGCGCCAGCAGCAGGGGACTAACAGCCTCCTATGGCTACACCTTC,CASSRGLTASYGYTF
-,-,TRBV19,TRBJ2-2,TGTGCCAGTAGCCCCACACCGCAGACTTACACCGGGGAGCTGTTTTTT,CASSPTPQTYTGELFF
-,-,TRBV7-6,TRBJ1-3,TGTGCCAGCAGCTTAGCCTTAAGGGGTTCTGGAAACACCATATATTTT,CASSLALRGSGNTIYF
-,TRBD1,TRBV5-1,TRBJ2-1,TGCGCCAGCAGCTTGACAGGGGGCTACAATGAGCAGTTCTTC,CASSLTGGYNEQFF
few,-,TRBV7-2,TRBJ1-5,TGTGCCAGCAGCTCACAGGGTTATAGCAATCAGCCCCAGCATTTT,CASSSQGYSNQPQHF
-,TRBD1,TRBV5-1,TRBJ1-1,TGTGCCAGCAGCTTGGATAGACAGGGGAGTGGGACTGAAGCTTTCTTT,CASSLDRQGSGTEAFF
-,-,TRBV7-3,TRBJ2-3,TGTGCCAGCAGCCTCGCCCGGAGCACAGATACGCAGTATTTT,CASSLARSTDTQYF
-,-,TRBV13,TRBJ2-7,TGTGCCAGCAGCCAGGTCCGGACAAGTTACGAGCAGTACTTC,CASSQVRTSYEQYF
once,TRBD1,TRBV7-8,TRBJ1-5,TGTGCCAGCAGCTCCTTAACCGGGACAGGGAATCAGCCCCAGCATTTT,CASSSLTGTGNQPQHF
-,-,TRBV7-9,TRBJ1-1,TGTGCCAGCAGCACCACGGACTCTTCGAACACTGAAGCTTTCTTT,CASSTTDSSNTEAFF
-,TRBD1,TRBV9,TRBJ2-7,TGTGCCAGCAGCCTCAGACAGGGCACCTACGAGCAGTACTTC,CASSLRQGTYEQYF
once,-,TRBV6-6,TRBJ1-5,TGTGCCAGCAGTTTCCCGGTGGAGAATCAGCCCCAGCATTTT,CASSFPVENQPQHF
-,TRBD1,TRBV5-1,TRBJ2-2,TGTGCCAGCAGCCCCACAGGGGGCATCGGCGGGGAGCTGTTTTTT,CASSPTGGIGGELFF
-,TRBD1,TRBV30,TRBJ1-1,TGTGCCTGGGGCGGACAGGCTTTGACTGAAGCTTTCTTT,CAWGGQALTEAFF
-,-,TRBV7-2,TRBJ2-7,TGTGCCAGCAGCTTAGATGTCAGGGTATACGAGCAGTACTTC,CASSLDVRVYEQYF
-,TRBD1,TRBV28,TRBJ1-1,TGTGCCAGCAGTTTACGACAGGGGGCGAACACTGAAGCTTTCTTT,CASSLRQGANTEAFF
once,-,TRBV2,TRBJ1-1,TGTGCCAGCAGTGAAGAGAGAGCTTTCTTT,CASSEERAFF
-,-,TRBV2,TRBJ1-5,TGTGCCAGCAGAGACAGACTCAATCAGCCCCAGCATTTT,CASRDRLNQPQHF
-,-,TRBV5-4,TRBJ1-1,TGTGCCAGCAGCTCAAACACTGAAGCTTTCTTT,CASSSNTEAFF
-,-,TRBV5-1,TRBJ1-5,TGCGCCAGCAGCCGAACAGGTGCCGGCAATCAGCCCCAGCATTTT,CASSRTGAGNQPQHF
-,-,TRBV6-2/TRBV6-3,TRBJ1-5,TGTGCCAGCAGCTGGCGAACGGGACATCCGAATCAGCCCCAGCATTTT,CASSWRTGHPNQPQHF
-,-,TRBV18,TRBJ2-7,TGTGCCAGCTCACCACTACGCGGGGTGAGGTCCTACGAGCAGTACTTC,CASSPLRGVRSYEQYF
-,TRBD1,TRBV27,TRBJ1-2,TGTGCCAGCAGTTTACGGACAGGGGTTTCTGGTTACACCTTC,CASSLRTGVSGYTF
-,-,TRBV7-2,TRBJ2-1,TGTGCCAGCAGCTTTGGGGAGGTCTACAATGAGCAGTTCTTC,CASSFGEVYNEQFF
-,TRBD1,TRBV7-2,TRBJ1-6,TGTGCCAGCAGCAGACAGGGGGGGGAGAATTCACCCCTCCACTTT,CASSRQGGENSPLHF
-,TRBD1,TRBV28,TRBJ2-3,TGTGCCAGCAGTTTGCTGTGGGACAGAACTAGCACAGATACGCAGTATTTT,CASSLLWDRTSTDTQYF
-,-,TRBV5-4,TRBJ1-4,TGTGCCAGCAGCTCCCCCGCCGGCGGTAATGAAAAACTGTTTTTT,CASSSPAGGNEKLFF
once,-,TRBV29-1,TRBJ2-1,TGCAGCGTTGATTCTGTGGGCAGTCTTACTGACAATGAGCAGTTCTTC,CSVDSVGSLTDNEQFF
once,-,TRBV6-2/TRBV6-3,TRBJ2-7,TGTGCCAGCAGCCTACCCCGGGAGCCGTTCAGCGAGCAGTACTTC,CASSLPREPFSEQYF
few,TRBD2,TRBV27,TRBJ2-1,TGTGCCAGCAGTTTAGAGGTTCGAGCGGGGGGTTACAATGAGCAGTTCTTC,CASSLEVRAGGYNEQFF
few,-,TRBV28,TRBJ1-4,TGTGCCAGCAGTTTAGGTGGGGCGGGGGGTGAAAAACTGTTTTTT,CASSLGGAGGEKLFF
-,-,TRBV7-2,TRBJ1-2,TGTGCCAGCAGCCCCCGGCGGGGGGGCGCATGGAATAGCTACACCTTC,CASSPRRGGAWNSYTF
-,TRBD1,TRBV10-3,TRBJ2-7,TGTGCCATCAGTGAGTCAGGGACAGGGGGAACCTACGAGCAGTACTTC,CAISESGTGGTYEQYF
-,-,TRBV18,TRBJ2-1,TGTGCCAGCTCACCACGTATAGGTGGGAGCAATGAGCAGTTCTTC,CASSPRIGGSNEQFF
-,-,TRBV6-6,TRBJ1-1,TGTGCCAGCAGTTGGGGGGGGGTTGGAGGTACTGAAGCTTTCTTT,CASSWGGVGGTEAFF
few,-,TRBV30,TRBJ1-3,TGTGCCTGGAGGGACAACAGAAACACCATATATTTT,CAWRDNRNTIYF